Described below is a single T cell receptor (beta chain) sequence and its context. Libraries were prepared by immunoSEQ multiplex PCR; TCRdb keeps only in-frame clonotypes and omits some of them. The sample records a few hundred thousand clones, roughly 85% being singletons. V was clipped by 10 bases and J by 3 bases, with 15 bases between them. The germline gives CDR1 ENHRY, CDR2 SYGVKD. This CDR3 has 13 residues. The data originate from a study of blood T cell repertoires in COVID-19. The sequenced material came from peripheral blood. The genes are TRBV10-3 and TRBJ1-1, with D possibly matching TRBD1 (5 bases). The clonotype was recovered from a woman younger than 35 with acute or convalescent COVID-19. The CDR3 is CASQNRMDTEAFF. The CDR3 nucleotides read TGTGCCAGCCAAAACAGGATGGACACTGAAGCTTTCTTT.